A selection of T cell receptor beta chains follows, all from one sample in a study of OX40 agonist ivuxolimab in advanced cancers. Using immunoSEQ multiplex PCR, the repertoire was profiled, and TCRdb retains in-frame clones only, with some absent. Of about 98,000 clones in the sample, approximately 90% are singletons; the top ten hold around 0.82%. The source was CD4+ or CD8+ T cells sorted from blood, collected in a trial of the OX40 agonist ivuxolimab. All receptors come from an adult with an advanced solid tumor such as melanoma, head and neck, liver or kidney cancer. The CDR3 runs from the conserved cysteine through the conserved F or W.

TRBV5-1,CASSLGGPGGQPQHF
TRBV28,CASSTTGPGNTIYF
TRBV18,CASSPTGENGYTF
TRBV28,CASSWLGGVSRSRTEAFF
TRBV28,CASSSGQGYEAFF
TRBV4-3,CASSHGQGKNTGELFF
TRBV27,CASSLAPLTNEKLFF
TRBV6-1,CASTPGTTYNEQFF
TRBV27,CASKQGSYSNQPQHF
TRBV6-5,CASTPPGSRGTEAFF
TRBV2,CASTATAGGTYNEQFF
TRBV7-2,CASSPLLPPVEAFF
TRBV18,CASSPRSDPTVHEQYF
TRBV7-9,CASTTSGSADTQYF
TRBV27,CASGGRTANEKLFF
TRBV2,CASKTGGINYGYTF
TRBV2,CASSNLAGATTDTQYF
TRBV5-1,CASSLTPSTDTQYF
TRBV4-1,CASSLSKGYNEQFF
TRBV29-1,CRAGRGGRETQYF
TRBV19,CASSINGIFSGANVLTF
TRBV7-6,CASTQYGARGTETQYF
TRBV9,CASSVGGIGRGETQYF
TRBV5-1,CASSPRSDSGNTIYF
TRBV19,CASSILEVGTEAFF
TRBV27,CASSPNGGGGLFQPQHF
TRBV4-3,CASSQDTSGRQYF
TRBV7-9,CASSRDNQKLFF